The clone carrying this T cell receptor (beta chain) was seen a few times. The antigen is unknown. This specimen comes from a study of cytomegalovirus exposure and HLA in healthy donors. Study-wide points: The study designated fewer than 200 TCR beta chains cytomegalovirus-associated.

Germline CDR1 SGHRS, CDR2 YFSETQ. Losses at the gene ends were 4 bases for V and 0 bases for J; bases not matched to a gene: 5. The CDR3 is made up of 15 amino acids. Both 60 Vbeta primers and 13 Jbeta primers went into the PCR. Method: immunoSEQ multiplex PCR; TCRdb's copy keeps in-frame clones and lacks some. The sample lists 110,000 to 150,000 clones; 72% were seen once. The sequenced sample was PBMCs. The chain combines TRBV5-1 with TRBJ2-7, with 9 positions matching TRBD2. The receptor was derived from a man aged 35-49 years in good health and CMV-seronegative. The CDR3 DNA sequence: TGCGCCAGCAGCCCAAGCGGGGGGCGCTCCTACGAGCAGTACTTC. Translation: CASSPSGGRSYEQYF.